These 23 T cell receptor beta chains were sequenced from one sample in a study of tumor-infiltrating lymphocytes in glioblastoma multiforme. Multiple V-beta primers and a C-beta primer amplified TCRB from RNA. TCRdb redid the calling of the multiplex PCR reads with MiXCR, one entry per CDR3 protein. The data show more than 12,000 distinct CDR3 sequences, with approximately 71% seen just once and 49% held by the top ten. The source material was brain tumor tissue. These receptors all come from a male donor with glioblastoma.

Turning to this clonotype: One end of the junction fails to match germline, which may point to a read error. The V call is TRBV25-1, the J call TRBJ2-2; D may be TRBD2 (5 bases). The length of the CDR3 is 17 residues. Germline-derived CDR1 and CDR2 are MGHDK and SYGVNS. The CDR3 loop reads CASSAQEGRLGTGDLFF. The CDR3 DNA follows: TGCGCCAGCAGTGCCCAAGAAGGGCGCCTTGGCACCGGGGATCTGTTTTTT.

This clonotype was seen only a few times. V usage is TRBV20-1 and J usage is TRBJ2-3, with TRBD1 matching over 8 bases. Germline loops: CDR1 DFQATT, CDR2 SNEGSKA (reference sequence). J lost 7 bases, V lost 6 bases, and 15 bases had no gene match. This CDR3 region has 15 residues. The CDR3 nucleotides read TGCAGTGCCCAACGGACAGGGCCGACCCTTAATACGCAGTATTTT. Protein: CSAQRTGPTLNTQYF.

This clonotype was recorded a few times. A much bigger clone sits one base away, suggesting this may be a read error. The chain joins TRBV7-9 to TRBJ2-1; 12 bases line up with TRBD2. Germline V lookup: CDR1 SEHNR, CDR2 FQNEAQ (reference sequence). The CDR3 extends over 19 amino acids. The CDR3, as DNA: TGTGCCAACAGGCAAACTAGCGGGAGGAATATTAGCTCCTACGATGAGCAGTTCTTC. This encodes CANRQTSGRNISSYDEQFF.

The V gene is TRBV6-2 or TRBV6-3, the J gene TRBJ2-2, with 7 bases fitting TRBD2. The CDR3 spans 16 residues. Germline lookup yields CDR1 MNHEY and CDR2 SVGEGT. After removal of 2 bases from V and 2 bases from J, the junction contained 5 bases not matched to a gene. The CDR3 protein is CASSYVRGSNTGELFF. The CDR3, as DNA: TGTGCCAGCAGTTACGTACGCGGGAGTAACACCGGGGAGCTGTTTTTT.

The V and J genes are TRBV14 and TRBJ2-7; D is unresolved. The germline V gene has CDR1 SGHDN and CDR2 FVKESK. CDR3 size: 16 residues. V lost 4 bases to trimming and J lost 0 bases, with 16 bases between them. CDR3 protein: CASSPDRGRYSYEQYF. CDR3 DNA sequence: TGTGCCAGCAGCCCAGATAGAGGACGGTACTCCTACGAGCAGTACTTC.

This clonotype has just one count. The rearrangement links TRBV25-1 to TRBJ2-6; a possible D gene is TRBD1 (5 bases). Trimming left V 2 bases short and J 15 bases short, with 20 bases between. This CDR3 comprises 15 residues. Germline V gene lookup returns CDR1 MGHDK and CDR2 SYGVNS. This chain's CDR3 is CASSESHSGANSLTF. In nucleotides, the CDR3 is TGTGCCAGCAGTGAAAGTCACTCTGGGGCCAACTCCCTGACTTTC.

The gene calls are TRBV13 and TRBJ1-1; 7 nucleotides agree with TRBD1. Trimming took 5 bases from V and 5 from J; bases not matched to a gene: 8. The CDR3 consists of 14 residues. CDR1 and CDR2 (germline): PRHDT, FYEKMQ (reference sequence). As DNA, the CDR3 is TGTGCCAGCAGCCCGGGGAGGGGGCGGACTGAAGCTTTCTTT. Translation gives CASSPGRGRTEAFF.

As regards this clonotype: This may stem from a read error, because a much larger clone lies one nucleotide away. The chain couples TRBV11-2 to TRBJ2-3; 8 positions match TRBD2. With V trimmed by 6 bases and J by 7 bases, 9 bases remained unmatched. CDR1 SGHAT and CDR2 FQNNGV come from the germline V gene. There are 14 residues in the CDR3. The CDR3 is CASSTLAGEHTQYF. The CDR3 DNA follows: TGTGCCAGCAGTACTCTAGCGGGTGAACATACGCAGTATTTT.

This clonotype was observed many times. The chain is built from TRBV28 and TRBJ1-5; D may be TRBD1 (5 bases). Germline loops: CDR1 MDHEN, CDR2 SYDVKM. The CDR3 is made up of 11 amino acids. Trimming stripped 3 bases from V and 9 bases from J, with 6 bases between. The CDR3 nucleotides read TGTGCCAGCAGTTTCCAGGGGCCCCAGCATTTT. Translation gives CASSFQGPQHF.

With regard to this clonotype: No conserved phenylalanine or tryptophan ends this CDR3, so it is likely a read error. The chain combines TRBV20-1 with TRBJ2-4; 7 bases are shared with TRBD1. After removal of 0 bases from V and 0 bases from J, the junction contained 14 bases not matched to a gene. Germline assignment: CDR1 DFQATT and CDR2 SNEGSKA (reference sequence). This CDR3 comprises 19 residues. The DNA of the CDR3 is TGCAGTGCTAGAGACCCCGCCAGGGGGATTCGGAAAGCCAAAAACATTCAGTACCTC. Protein product: CSARDPARGIRKAKNIQYL.

The sample holds one count of this clonotype. The junction departs from germline at one end; a sequencing error may be responsible. The chain combines TRBV20-1 with TRBJ1-6; no clear D gene. The length of the CDR3 is 15 residues. Germline lookup yields CDR1 DFQATT and CDR2 SNEGSKA (reference sequence). The CDR3 coding sequence is TGCGGTGCTAGAGGGCGGGGTTCCATGAATTCAGCCCTCCACTTT. Amino acids: CGARGRGSMNSALHF.

The J gene is TRBJ2-3, the V gene TRBV20-1; D perhaps matches TRBD2 (5 bases). From germline, CDR1 is DFQATT and CDR2 SNEGSKA (reference sequence). The CDR3 extends over 13 amino acids. The V and J ends lost 0 bases and 6 bases respectively, with 10 bases between them. CDR3 DNA sequence: TGCAGTGCTAGAGATCCGGAGGTGGATACGCAGTATTTT. Its translation is CSARDPEVDTQYF.

By share of the sample, this clonotype is medium-sized. J is TRBJ2-3 and V is TRBV20-1, with 12 bases that match TRBD2. The germline V gene encodes CDR1 DFQATT and CDR2 SNEGSKA (reference sequence). V dropped 0 bases and J dropped 3; count of bases not matched to a gene: 7. The CDR3 contains 17 residues. This CDR3 reads CSARDPRTSGTTDTQYF. Written as DNA, the CDR3 is TGCAGTGCTAGAGATCCTAGGACTAGCGGGACAACAGATACGCAGTATTTT.

This sequence joins TRBV12-3 or TRBV12-4 and TRBJ1-5; TRBD1 matches at 8 bases. V lost 1 base and J lost 5; bases outside the gene matches: 7. There are 16 residues in the CDR3. The CDR3 DNA reads as TGTGCCAGCAGTTTAGGTGGCAGGGGGCGGGATCAGCCCCAGCATTTT. Protein: CASSLGGRGRDQPQHF.

Concerning this clonotype itself: At one end, the junction sequence differs from germline, possibly due to a read error. The chain uses TRBV18 and TRBJ2-7; D unclear. The CDR3 is 13 amino acids. Germline-derived CDR1 and CDR2 are KGHSH and LQKENI. The CDR3 DNA sequence: TGTGCCAGCTCACCTAACCTAAACTACGAGCAGCACTTC. This encodes CASSPNLNYEQHF.

A few counts support this clonotype. This chain uses TRBV13 with TRBJ2-5; weak D call: TRBD2 (5 bases). The germline V gene encodes CDR1 PRHDT and CDR2 FYEKMQ (reference sequence). CDR3 length: 15 residues. Trimming left V 2 bases short and J 2 bases short, with 12 bases between. The CDR3 reads CASSLSDWTQETQYF. The CDR3 nucleotides read TGTGCCAGCAGCTTAAGTGATTGGACTCAAGAGACCCAGTACTTC. The whole variable domain, remainder taken from reference TRBV13 and TRBJ2-5, is AAGVIQSPRHLIKEKRETATLKCYPIPRHDTVYWYQQGPGQDPQFLISFYEKMQSDKGSIPDRFSAQQFSDYHSELNMSSLELGDSALYFCASSLSDWTQETQYFGPGTRLLVL.

This chain uses TRBV5-4 with TRBJ2-3; no firm D call. CDR1 is SGHNT and CDR2 is YYREEE in the germline V gene (reference sequence). Trimming shortened V by 2 bases and J by 0 bases, and 13 bases separated the two germline ends. This CDR3 region has 16 residues. CDR3 amino acids: CASSLWSSVSTDTQYF. CDR3 bases: TGTGCCAGCAGCTTATGGAGTAGTGTAAGCACAGATACGCAGTATTTT. Full variable domain (outside the CDR3, taken from reference TRBV5-4 and TRBJ2-3): ETGVTQSPTHLIKTRGQQVTLRCSSQSGHNTVSWYQQALGQGPQFIFQYYREEENGRGNFPPRFSGLQFPNYSSELNVNALELDDSALYLCASSLWSSVSTDTQYFGPGTRLTVL.

On this clonotype itself: A read error may be the cause here, since a much bigger clone is one base away. The rearrangement uses TRBV10-3 and TRBJ2-1; unclear D gene. From germline, CDR1 is ENHRY and CDR2 SYGVKD. CDR3 length equals 14 residues. This CDR3 reads CATRSSFSYDEQFF. CDR3 DNA sequence: TGTGCCACCCGTTCGAGCTTCTCCTACGATGAGCAGTTCTTC.

Notes on this clonotype: This CDR3 is missing its conserved last phenylalanine or tryptophan, likely due to a read error. The chain combines TRBV30 with TRBJ1-6, with D possibly TRBD1 on 6 matching bases. Germline V gives CDR1 GTSNPN, CDR2 SVGIG (reference sequence). Between the trimmed V and J ends, which lost 5 bases and 7 bases, there was a span of 18 bases. The CDR3 covers 15 residues. CDR3 DNA sequence: TGTGCCTGGGGGCGCCGGGGGCCCCAAAATTCACCCCTCCACTCT. Its protein product is CAWGRRGPQNSPLHS.

This clonotype is termed medium-sized. This chain links TRBV28 with TRBJ2-5, with unresolved D. Trimming took off 6 bases at V and 4 bases at J, with 18 bases between the two ends. Germline V gene sequence: CDR1 MDHEN, CDR2 SYDVKM. This CDR3 is built from 15 residues. CDR3 sequence (DNA): TGTGCCAGCAGCCCGATAGGGTCAGGCAGAGAGACCCAGTACTTC. Protein sequence: CASSPIGSGRETQYF.

Turning to this clonotype: At one of its ends the junction is not consistent with the germline gene, which may arise from a read error. This chain connects TRBV28 to TRBJ2-2; TRBD2 might be the D (5 bases). This CDR3 contains 13 residues. Germline-derived CDR1 and CDR2 are MDHEN and SYDVKM. The CDR3 bases are TGTGCCAGCAGCTTGAGGGTGGCCGGGGAGCTGGTTTTT. Protein sequence: CASSLRVAGELVF.

The CDR3 spells CASGSDGNNNEQFF. The CDR3 coding sequence is TGTGCCAGCGGATCAGACGGAAACAACAATGAGCAGTTCTTC. V is TRBV28 and J is TRBJ2-1; no clear D. There are 14 residues in the CDR3. V lost 8 bases and J lost 5, with 16 bases in between. Germline lookup yields CDR1 MDHEN and CDR2 SYDVKM.

This clonotype was counted at least ten times. The chain couples TRBV6-6 to TRBJ1-1; TRBD1 matches at 7 bases. The CDR3 spans 15 residues. The V gene's germline CDR1 is MNHNY and CDR2 SVGAGI (reference sequence). Losses at the gene ends were 2 bases for V and 5 bases for J; bases not matched to a gene: 8. DNA of the CDR3: TGTGCCAGCAGTTACCCACAGGGGATCAGGACTGAAGCTTTCTTT. Protein sequence: CASSYPQGIRTEAFF.